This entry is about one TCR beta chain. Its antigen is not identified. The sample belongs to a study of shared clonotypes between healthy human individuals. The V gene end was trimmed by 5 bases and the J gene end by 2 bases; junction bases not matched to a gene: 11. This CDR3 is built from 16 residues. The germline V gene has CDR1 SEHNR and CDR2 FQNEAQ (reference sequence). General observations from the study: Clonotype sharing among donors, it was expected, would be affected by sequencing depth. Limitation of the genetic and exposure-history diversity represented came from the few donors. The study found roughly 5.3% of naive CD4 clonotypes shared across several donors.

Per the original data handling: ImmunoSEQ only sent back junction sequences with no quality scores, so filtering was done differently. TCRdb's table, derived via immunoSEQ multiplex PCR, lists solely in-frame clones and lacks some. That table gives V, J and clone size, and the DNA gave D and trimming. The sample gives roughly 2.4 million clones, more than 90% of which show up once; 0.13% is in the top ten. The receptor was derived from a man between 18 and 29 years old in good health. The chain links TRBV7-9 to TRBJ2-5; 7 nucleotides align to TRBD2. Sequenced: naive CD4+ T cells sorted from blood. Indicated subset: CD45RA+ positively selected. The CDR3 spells CASSAGDRGEQETQYF. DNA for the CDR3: TGTGCCAGCAGCGCGGGGGACCGAGGGGAACAAGAGACCCAGTACTTC.